This T cell receptor (beta chain) was identified during a study of T cell responses to AZD1222 COVID-19 vaccine. Across the whole study: Second-dose recipients at about 4 or about 12 weeks were treated as one pooled group.

Study-level results: Most donors were white British, females outnumbered males, and clonal diversity was possibly underestimated. At baseline, seropositivity was found in only a handful of AZD1222 recipients. Of spike-specific TCRs, nearly half reportedly target regions left unmutated in variants.

As for this clone: The antigen is unknown.

From germline, CDR1 is SGHDN and CDR2 FVKESK. The ends lost 1 base at V and 2 bases at J; junction bases unmatched: 7. The CDR3 contains 16 residues. Sequenced by immunoSEQ multiplex PCR; TCRdb stores in-frame clones only, minus some. The sample yields some 120,000 clones, 85% to 95% seen once. The TCR was taken from an adult in good health. This specimen was peripheral blood, taken on day 0 of AZD1222 vaccination. The chain combines TRBV14 with TRBJ2-7; the match to TRBD2 covers 8 bases. This chain's CDR3 is CASSQASGFHTYEQYF. CDR3 nucleotide sequence: TGTGCCAGCAGCCAAGCTAGCGGGTTCCACACCTACGAGCAGTACTTC.